The 27 T cell receptor beta chains below all came from one sample that was sequenced in a study of T cell changes during pregnancy in multiple sclerosis (dated by TCRdb to the late 2010s). The protocol used for the library was the immunoSEQ multiplex PCR assay. TCRdb mirrors the immuneACCESS table, restricted to in-frame sequences. Some clones are absent from its copies; in checked studies, under half trace to an unresolved V gene, and the reason for the others is unknown. The sample table records roughly 40,000 clones; more than 85% of these occur just once. The ten biggest clones cover over 10% of the sample. Sequencing was performed on CD8+ T cells from peripheral blood mononuclear cells, taken in the first trimester of pregnancy. The source is a female donor with multiple sclerosis, enrolled in a pregnancy study.

This chain links TRBV5-1 with TRBJ1-1; D is unresolved. CDR3 length equals 14 residues. CDR1 SGHRS and CDR2 YFSETQ come from the germline V gene. Trimming took 5 bases from V and 1 from J, leaving 12 bases between them. The CDR3 region has the DNA TGCGCCAGCAGTCCCAGTGGGAGGAACACTGAAGCTTTCTTT. It translates to CASSPSGRNTEAFF.

This chain uses TRBV19 with TRBJ1-1; a possible D gene is TRBD1 (5 bases). V was trimmed by 4 bases and J by 6 bases, leaving 15 bases between them. The CDR3 length is 14 residues. CDR1 is LNHDA, CDR2 SQIVND, per germline (reference sequence). CDR3 nucleotide sequence: TGTGCCAGTAGTAATATCAGGGTACTGGCTGAAGCTTTCTTT. Protein sequence: CASSNIRVLAEAFF.

V gene TRBV4-1 combines with J gene TRBJ1-3, with D uncertain. Trimming pared 2 bases from V and 0 bases from J, leaving 5 bases between. CDR1 MGHRA and CDR2 YSYEKL come from the germline V gene. The CDR3 totals 14 residues. The DNA for the CDR3 is TGCGCCAGCAGCCAAACAAGCTCTGGAAACACCATATATTTT. This encodes CASSQTSSGNTIYF.

V usage is TRBV9 and J usage is TRBJ1-1; D might be TRBD1 (6 bases). Trimming removed 1 base from V and 0 bases from J, with 7 bases in between. Looked up from germline, CDR1 is SGDLS and CDR2 is YYNGEE. The CDR3 covers 14 residues. CDR3 in DNA: TGTGCCAGCAGCGTAAGGGACATGAACACTGAAGCTTTCTTT. This encodes CASSVRDMNTEAFF. The whole variable domain, remainder taken from reference TRBV9 and TRBJ1-1, is DSGVTQTPKHLITATGQRVTLRCSPRSGDLSVYWYQQSLDQGLQFLIQYYNGEERAKGNILERFSAQQFPDLHSELNLSSLELGDSALYFCASSVRDMNTEAFFGQGTRLTVV.

A single count supports this clone. The J gene is TRBJ1-5, the V gene TRBV19; weak D call: TRBD1 (5 bases). The CDR3 spans 14 residues. CDR1 is LNHDA and CDR2 is SQIVND in the germline V gene (reference sequence). The germline V and J ends were trimmed by 2 bases and 7 bases, with 12 bases remaining between them. The CDR3 reads CASSIPGLGQPQHF. The CDR3, as DNA: TGTGCCAGTAGTATACCAGGGTTGGGACAGCCCCAGCATTTT.

The chain couples TRBV15 to TRBJ1-5, with D possibly being TRBD1 (6 bases). CDR1 LNHNV and CDR2 YYDKDF come from the germline V gene (reference sequence). Trimming took 0 bases from V and 2 from J, leaving 8 bases between them. The CDR3 loop spans 15 amino acids. CDR3 region: CATSRDAGGNQPQHF. The DNA for the CDR3 is TGTGCCACCAGCAGAGATGCAGGGGGCAATCAGCCCCAGCATTTT.

This chain links TRBV11-2 with TRBJ1-4, with D possibly being TRBD1 (6 bases). Trimming left V 6 bases short and J 4 bases short, with 12 bases between. CDR3 size: 14 residues. In germline, CDR1 is SGHAT, CDR2 FQNNGV. CDR3 sequence (DNA): TGTGCCAGCAGGTTCCAGGGGATTAATGAAAAACTGTTTTTT. Translation: CASRFQGINEKLFF.

The J gene is TRBJ1-5, the V gene TRBV11-2; D is ambiguous. Trimming stripped 1 base from V and 11 bases from J, with 12 bases between. The germline gives CDR1 SGHAT, CDR2 FQNNGV. This CDR3 has 13 amino acids. CDR3 sequence (DNA): TGTGCCAGCAGCTTAGGACCCCTGGAGGCCCAGCATTTT. This encodes CASSLGPLEAQHF.

The rearrangement links TRBV7-9 to TRBJ2-7, with TRBD1 matching over 8 bases. The trim removed 3 bases at V and 6 bases at J, leaving 10 bases unmatched. Germline CDR1 is SEHNR and CDR2 is FQNEAQ (reference sequence). The CDR3 is 15 residues long. Here the CDR3 DNA reads TGTGCCAGCAGCTTCCCGGGACAGGTCCGTCCCGAGCAGTACTTC. It encodes CASSFPGQVRPEQYF.

This clone was observed once. The chain couples TRBV7-9 to TRBJ1-1; D possibly corresponds to TRBD1 (5 bases). With 2 bases removed from V and 5 bases from J, the gap between germline ends came to 21 bases. The CDR3 has 17 residues. Germline loops: CDR1 SEHNR, CDR2 FQNEAQ (reference sequence). CDR3 sequence reads: CASSLSKGQGMSTEAFF. The CDR3 DNA is TGTGCCAGCAGCTTATCAAAGGGGCAGGGAATGAGTACTGAAGCTTTCTTT.

The J gene is TRBJ1-2, the V gene TRBV27; the D gene is possibly TRBD1 (6 bases). The CDR3 loop spans 11 amino acids. From germline, CDR1 is MNHEY and CDR2 SMNVEV (reference sequence). V lost 8 bases, J lost 8 bases, and 12 bases lay in between. Written as DNA, the CDR3 is TGTGCCAGCGGGTTACAGGGCGGCTACACCTTC. It codes for CASGLQGGYTF.

This chain's CDR3 is CASSKGTSGGEEQFF. CDR3 DNA sequence: TGTGCCAGCAGCAAGGGGACTAGCGGGGGGGAAGAGCAGTTCTTC. The chain joins TRBV9 to TRBJ2-1; 16 bases line up with TRBD2. The CDR3 contains 15 residues. Trimming took 4 bases from V and 10 from J; bases not matched to a gene: 5. Germline V gene data show CDR1 as SGDLS and CDR2 as YYNGEE.

In DNA, the CDR3 is TGTGCCAGCAGCTTCCCCCCGGGACAGGGGGGAAGTGGCTACACCTTC. The encoded protein is CASSFPPGQGGSGYTF. The chain uses TRBV2 and TRBJ1-2; 11 bases map to TRBD1. The J segment lost 7 bases and the V segment lost 6 bases, leaving 13 bases of the junction unmatched. The CDR3 contains 16 residues. Germline assignment: CDR1 SNHLY and CDR2 FYNNEI.

V and J are TRBV6-1 and TRBJ2-1; weak D call: TRBD2 (5 bases). V shed 6 bases and J shed 5 bases, with 14 bases lying between them. The germline gives CDR1 MNHNS, CDR2 SASEGT. The CDR3 spans 14 residues. The CDR3 sequence: CASSDGLGNNEQFF. The CDR3 DNA is TGTGCCAGCAGCGACGGACTGGGTAACAATGAGCAGTTCTTC.

The chain has TRBV7-9 and TRBJ2-1; a weak D match, TRBD2 (6 bases). Trimming stripped 7 bases from V and 3 bases from J, with 16 bases between. The germline gives CDR1 SEHNR, CDR2 FQNEAQ (reference sequence). This CDR3 comprises 15 residues. In nucleotides, the CDR3 is TGTGCCAGCACACCCCCCGGCGGGGACTACAATGAGCAGTTCTTC. Protein sequence: CASTPPGGDYNEQFF.

This clone was seen a single time. The chain is built from TRBV5-1 and TRBJ1-2; weak D call: TRBD1 (6 bases). The CDR3 has 14 amino acids. Germline V gene sequence: CDR1 SGHRS, CDR2 YFSETQ. Trimming left V 1 base short and J 4 bases short, with 11 bases between. CDR3 sequence (DNA): TGCGCCAGCAGCTTGCCGACAGGCAGCTATGGCTACACCTTC. It translates to CASSLPTGSYGYTF.

The chain employs TRBV2 and TRBJ2-2, with 9 bases aligning to TRBD1. The length of the CDR3 is 14 residues. Trimming removed 9 bases from V and 1 base from J; junction bases left unmatched: 3. The germline gives CDR1 SNHLY, CDR2 FYNNEI. The CDR3 DNA is TGTGCCAGTCCGGGACAGGGGAACACCGGGGAGCTGTTTTTT. Translated, it gives CASPGQGNTGELFF.

The chain uses TRBV4-1 and TRBJ2-3; D might be TRBD1 (6 bases). Germline CDR1 MGHRA, CDR2 YSYEKL. The CDR3 runs 16 residues. The V end was cut by 0 bases, the J end by 2 bases, with 12 bases between. The DNA for the CDR3 is TGCGCCAGCAGCCAAGAGGGGACATATATCACAGATACGCAGTATTTT. This sequence encodes CASSQEGTYITDTQYF.

The V call is TRBV12-5, the J call TRBJ2-3; D perhaps matches TRBD2 (7 bases). Trimming left V 5 bases short and J 5 bases short, with 17 bases between. The CDR3 contains 15 residues. Germline CDR1 is LGHNT and CDR2 is FRNRAP. The CDR3 here is CASGELEGGGDTQYF. CDR3 bases: TGTGCTAGTGGTGAACTAGAGGGGGGGGGAGATACGCAGTATTTT. The full variable domain, in which reference TRBV12-5 and TRBJ2-3 provide the parts outside the CDR3, is DARVTQTPRHKVTEMGQEVTMRCQPILGHNTVFWYRQTMMQGLELLAYFRNRAPLDDSGMPKDRFSAEMPDATLATLKIQPSEPRDSAVYFCASGELEGGGDTQYFGPGTRLTVL.

The chain links TRBV19 to TRBJ2-3; D remains unclear. Germline loops: CDR1 LNHDA, CDR2 SQIVND (reference sequence). The V end lost 1 base, the J end lost 0 bases, and 5 bases lay between the germline ends. The CDR3 contains 14 residues. The CDR3 loop is CASSIVLSTDTQYF. CDR3 nucleotide sequence: TGTGCCAGTAGTATAGTCCTAAGCACAGATACGCAGTATTTT.

This clone was recorded once. The rearrangement uses TRBV5-3 and TRBJ2-7; D is unclear. TRBV5-3 is labeled an ORF, and its function is uncertain. The CDR3 extends over 13 amino acids. Trimming shortened V by 0 bases and J by 3 bases, and 7 bases separated the two germline ends. CDR3 DNA sequence: TGTGCCAGAAGCTTGGAACAGAACTACGAGCAGTACTTC. The encoded protein is CARSLEQNYEQYF.

The chain employs TRBV5-6 and TRBJ1-3; D is undetermined. V was cut by 1 base and J by 0 bases, with 5 bases left in between. Germline CDR1 SGHDT, CDR2 YYEEEE. This CDR3 has 14 amino acids. As DNA, the CDR3 is TGTGCCAGCAGCTTGTCACACTCTGGAAACACCATATATTTT. As protein: CASSLSHSGNTIYF.

The chain employs TRBV7-9 and TRBJ2-3, with D hard to call. V gave up 5 bases and J gave up 0 bases, with 18 bases separating them. This CDR3 is built from 17 residues. Germline V lookup: CDR1 SEHNR, CDR2 FQNEAQ (reference sequence). CDR3 nucleotides: TGTGCCAGCAGCCGGTTGATTGCAGGATCTAGCACAGATACGCAGTATTTT. Its protein is CASSRLIAGSSTDTQYF.

The chain employs TRBV7-9 and TRBJ2-3, with a weak D call TRBD2 (5 bases). The length of the CDR3 is 12 residues. The germline V gene encodes CDR1 SEHNR and CDR2 FQNEAQ (reference sequence). V lost 6 bases, J lost 5 bases, and 9 bases lay in between. The CDR3 DNA sequence: TGTGCCAGCAGTAATGAGGGAGATACGCAGTATTTT. This encodes CASSNEGDTQYF.

The chain joins TRBV9 to TRBJ1-1, with 8 bases that match TRBD1. Germline CDR1 is SGDLS and CDR2 is YYNGEE. V gave up 4 bases and J gave up 6 bases; unmatched junction bases: 11. The CDR3 is 15 amino acids. CDR3 residues: CASSPWGTGLAEAFF. The CDR3 DNA follows: TGTGCCAGCAGCCCCTGGGGGACAGGTCTAGCTGAAGCTTTCTTT.

CDR3 region: CASSLYGTGYLYQETQYF. The CDR3 bases are TGCGCCAGCAGCTTGTATGGGACAGGGTATCTTTACCAAGAGACCCAGTACTTC. This sequence joins TRBV5-1 and TRBJ2-5, with 9 positions matching TRBD1. V shed 1 base, J shed 0 bases, and the junction held 10 bases outside the gene matches. The CDR3 extends over 18 amino acids. CDR1 and CDR2 from the germline V gene are SGHRS and YFSETQ. Complete variable domain (other parts from reference TRBV5-1 and TRBJ2-5): KAGVTQTPRYLIKTRGQQVTLSCSPISGHRSVSWYQQTPGQGLQFLFEYFSETQRNKGNFPGRFSGRQFSNSRSEMNVSTLELGDSALYLCASSLYGTGYLYQETQYFGPGTRLLVL.

The chain employs TRBV10-3 and TRBJ2-7, with D possibly being TRBD2 (5 bases). CDR1 and CDR2 (germline): ENHRY, SYGVKD. This CDR3 spans 13 amino acids. Deletions cut 7 bases from V and 2 bases from J, with 12 bases between. DNA of the CDR3: TGTGCCATCACCAATGACGGGACCTACGAGCAGTACTTC. Protein: CAITNDGTYEQYF.